This is a list of T cell receptor beta chains from one sample in a study of vaccination and CD4 T cells after COVID-19. For these TCRs, the target antigens are not known. TCRdb passed the PCR reads through MiXCR, listing each CDR3 protein once. The data show about 15,000 distinct CDR3 sequences, with roughly a fifth seen just once and roughly 12% held by the top ten. The source was CD4+ T cells from blood, cultured in vitro, collected before SARS-CoV-2 vaccination. The receptor set was obtained from a human donor who received a COVID-19 vaccine. CDR3s include the opening cysteine and the closing phenylalanine or tryptophan. The order of the fields is V gene, J gene, clone size, D gene, CDR3 protein, CDR3 DNA. A D gene is named only where the DNA matches it firmly. Some rows have no size entry. The others give once, few or many, or a class for an expanded clone.

TRBV19	TRBJ1-1	.	TRBD1	CASSITGGRREAFF	TGTGCCAGTAGTATTACAGGGGGGCGGCGTGAAGCTTTCTTT
TRBV10-3	TRBJ2-3	.	TRBD2	CAISALRGGSTDTQYF	TGTGCCATCAGCGCACTTCGGGGGGGCAGCACAGATACGCAGTATTTT
TRBV10-3	TRBJ1-1	few	.	CAISETGLATEAFF	TGTGCCATCAGTGAGACAGGGCTGGCCACTGAAGCTTTCTTT
TRBV18	TRBJ1-5	.	.	CASSPPASIPSNQPQHF	TGTGCCAGCTCACCACCGGCATCCATACCTAGCAATCAGCCCCAGCATTTT
TRBV6-5	TRBJ2-2	.	TRBD2	CASSFPLLAGRTGELFF	TGTGCCAGCAGTTTCCCCTTACTAGCGGGGCGGACCGGGGAGCTGTTTTTT
TRBV19	TRBJ2-3	few	.	CASSMGGAADTQYF	TGTGCCAGTAGTATGGGGGGGGCGGCAGATACGCAGTATTTT
TRBV12-3/TRBV12-4	TRBJ1-2	few	.	CASSLGTQTYGYTF	TGTGCCAGCAGTCTGGGGACACAGACCTATGGCTACACCTTC
TRBV20-1	TRBJ1-5	.	.	CSARVASSSNQPQHF	TGCAGTGCTAGAGTGGCCAGTTCTAGCAATCAGCCCCAGCATTTT
TRBV19	TRBJ1-5	few	.	CVSSPGRYNQPQHF	TGTGTCAGTAGCCCCGGACGTTACAATCAGCCCCAGCATTTT
TRBV20-1	TRBJ1-6	medium-sized	.	CSARGQTYNSPLHF	TGCAGTGCTAGAGGACAGACGTATAATTCACCCCTCCACTTT
TRBV2	TRBJ1-2	few	.	CATTAGSNYGYTF	TGTGCCACCACGGCGGGGTCAAACTATGGCTACACCTTC
TRBV20-1	TRBJ1-2	few	TRBD1	CSARAGGDGYTF	TGCAGTGCTAGAGCAGGGGGCGATGGCTACACCTTC
TRBV19	TRBJ1-2	few	.	CASSIGRVDYGYTF	TGTGCCAGTAGTATCGGCAGGGTGGACTATGGCTACACCTTC
TRBV7-9	TRBJ2-1	.	.	CASSPSLGEQFF	TGTGCCAGCAGCCCTAGTTTGGGTGAGCAGTTCTTC
TRBV6-1	TRBJ1-2	.	TRBD1	CASSRSQGGYGYTF	TGTGCCAGCAGCCGGTCTCAGGGGGGGTATGGCTACACCTTC
TRBV7-6	TRBJ1-2	few	.	CASSAGVVRGEGYTF	TGTGCCAGCAGCGCAGGAGTGGTTCGGGGGGAAGGCTACACCTTC
TRBV10-3	TRBJ1-1	few	TRBD1	CAIRRQGANTEAFF	TGTGCCATCAGGCGACAGGGGGCGAACACTGAAGCTTTCTTT
TRBV20-1	TRBJ1-2	medium-sized	.	CSASQRGLISGYTF	TGCAGTGCTAGTCAACGGGGGCTGATTTCCGGCTACACCTTC
TRBV6-4	TRBJ2-1	.	TRBD2	CASSDGGGAVYNEQFF	TGTGCCAGCAGTGACGGCGGGGGGGCGGTCTACAATGAGCAGTTCTTC
TRBV10-1	TRBJ1-5	.	.	CASSADSNQPQHF	TGCGCCAGCAGCGCGGACAGCAATCAGCCCCAGCATTTT
TRBV21-1	TRBJ2-5	medium-sized	.	CASSVPSGQLQETQYF	TGTGCCAGCAGCGTGCCTAGTGGACAACTCCAAGAGACCCAGTACTTC
TRBV12-5	TRBJ1-6	.	.	CASGLVLGRSNSPLHF	TGTGCTAGTGGTTTGGTACTGGGCAGGAGCAATTCACCCCTCCACTTT